This TCR beta chain was sequenced during a study of cytomegalovirus exposure and HLA in healthy donors. Study in general: HLA-typed donors were the source of around 87 million unique TCRs, which an early data release held. Whole-study findings and limits: Most subjects' HLA-A and HLA-B alleles were reportedly predicted from TCR beta sequences.

The CDR3 runs 15 residues. Germline V gene lookup returns CDR1 SGDLS and CDR2 YYNGEE. J was trimmed by 4 bases and V by 0 bases; bases with no gene match: 5. Researchers ran the PCR with 60 Vbeta and 13 Jbeta primers. Assay: immunoSEQ multiplex PCR; the TCRdb copy retains only in-frame clones and omits some. Among 85,000 to 100,000 clones listed, roughly 77% were seen once. A word on this clone: Its matching antigen is unknown.

This TCR was recovered from a man aged 25 to 45 in good health and CMV-seronegative. The chain combines TRBV9 with TRBJ2-3; 7 bases are a match to TRBD2. The specimen was PBMCs. The CDR3 nucleotides read TGTGCCAGCAGCGTAGGCGGGAGCCCCGCAGATACGCAGTATTTT. This gives the protein CASSVGGSPADTQYF.